The TCR beta chain described here comes from a study of blood T cell repertoires in COVID-19. On the study more broadly: There were acute and convalescent COVID-19 samples, and they came from the United States, Italy and Spain. PBMCs, B-cell-depleted T cells, or T cells were the source of the cDNA or gDNA that made up the material.

The CDR3 consists of 14 residues. The ends were cut back, 0 bases at V and 8 bases at J, with 12 bases in the middle. Germline loops: CDR1 SGDLS, CDR2 YYNGEE. Per the original methods: How many nucleated cells were present was estimated from reference gene primer amplification. TCRdb's table, derived via immunoSEQ multiplex PCR, lists solely in-frame clones and lacks some. That table furnishes V, J and clone size, whereas the DNA furnished D and trimming. The sample holds roughly 15,000 clones; around 84% are singletons and the top ten take under 35%. The material sequenced was peripheral blood. The sequence was collected from a man in his forties or fifties with active COVID-19. The chain joins TRBV9 to TRBJ2-1, with a tentative D call TRBD2 (6 bases). The chain's CDR3 is CASSVDSGWDEQFF. The CDR3 DNA reads as TGTGCCAGCAGCGTAGATAGCGGATGGGATGAGCAGTTCTTC.